The 2 T cell receptor beta chains below all came from one sample that was sequenced in a study of blood T cell repertoires in COVID-19. Using immunoSEQ multiplex PCR, the repertoire was profiled, and TCRdb retains in-frame clones only, with some absent. The sample includes some 82,000 clones, 91% seen only once; the top ten take roughly 2%. The sequenced sample consisted of peripheral blood. All receptors derive from a woman aged 45-60 years in a cohort sampled during active COVID-19.

This chain links TRBV3-1 (or the pseudogene TRBV3-2) with TRBJ1-2; D unclear. Germline CDR1 is LGHDT and CDR2 is YNNKEL (reference sequence). Trimming pared 1 base from V and 5 bases from J, leaving 11 bases between. The CDR3 spans 14 residues. Here the CDR3 reads CASSQAVNYYGYTF. CDR3 DNA sequence: TGTGCCAGCAGCCAAGCGGTGAACTATTATGGCTACACCTTC.

The rearrangement joins TRBV18 to TRBJ2-1; the match to TRBD1 covers 8 bases. V shed 1 base and J 7 bases; nucleotides not matched to a gene: 6. The CDR3 has 15 residues. Germline CDR1 KGHSH, CDR2 LQKENI. CDR3 DNA: TGTGCCAGCTCACCACGCAGGACAGGGCTGAATGAGCAGTTCTTC. As protein: CASSPRRTGLNEQFF.